The 11 T cell receptor beta chains in this list originate from one sample, sequenced in a study of blood T cell repertoires in COVID-19. TCRdb's copy holds only in-frame clones and misses some; the assay was immunoSEQ multiplex PCR. In the table there are about 250,000 clones, 87% of which are singletons. The sample comprised peripheral blood. The receptors stem from a man aged 18 to 30 with active or convalescent COVID-19.

This chain links TRBV4-3 with TRBJ2-1; 12 bases are shared with TRBD2. Per germline, CDR1 LGHNA and CDR2 YSLEER. The CDR3 covers 17 residues. The V segment lost 1 base and the J segment 8 bases; nucleotides outside the gene matches: 9. The CDR3 DNA follows: TGCGCCAGCAGCCAAGGTCCTAGCGGGGGGGTTGGGGATGAGCAGTTCTTC. Residues: CASSQGPSGGVGDEQFF.

This CDR3 is CASRADNEKLFF. The DNA of the CDR3 is TGCGCCAGCAGGGCGGATAATGAAAAACTGTTTTTT. V gene TRBV5-1 combines with J gene TRBJ1-4; no clear D. This CDR3 is 12 amino acids long. With 5 bases removed from V and 4 bases from J, the gap between germline ends came to 6 bases. In germline, CDR1 is SGHRS, CDR2 YFSETQ. Looking up the rest from reference TRBV5-1 and TRBJ1-4 gives the full variable domain: KAGVTQTPRYLIKTRGQQVTLSCSPISGHRSVSWYQQTPGQGLQFLFEYFSETQRNKGNFPGRFSGRQFSNSRSEMNVSTLELGDSALYLCASRADNEKLFFGSGTQLSVL.

The genes are TRBV14 and TRBJ2-1; 8 positions match TRBD1. After removal of 4 bases from V and 8 bases from J, the junction contained 16 bases not matched to a gene. Germline V gene sequence: CDR1 SGHDN, CDR2 FVKESK. The CDR3 spans 17 residues. The CDR3 DNA follows: TGTGCCAGCAGCCCGCCGGAATTCCGGACAGGGCCGCATGAGCAGTTCTTC. This sequence encodes CASSPPEFRTGPHEQFF.

This clone was seen a few times. The rearrangement links TRBV7-2 to TRBJ1-6; D possibly corresponds to TRBD1 (5 bases). Looked up from germline, CDR1 is SGHTA and CDR2 is FQGNSA. CDR3 length: 14 residues. The V end was cut by 5 bases, the J end by 0 bases, with 5 bases between. This CDR3 reads CASSQGSYNSPLHF. Here the CDR3 DNA reads TGTGCCAGCAGCCAGGGCTCCTATAATTCACCCCTCCACTTT. Using reference TRBV7-2 and TRBJ1-6 for the parts outside the CDR3, the full variable domain is GAGVSQSPSNKVTEKGKDVELRCDPISGHTALYWYRQSLGQGLEFLIYFQGNSAPDKSGLPSDRFSAERTGGSVSTLTIQRTQQEDSAVYLCASSQGSYNSPLHFGNGTRLTVT.

V usage is TRBV6-5 and J usage is TRBJ1-2; TRBD1 matches 9 bases. V lost 5 bases to trimming and J lost 4 bases; unmatched junction nucleotides: 5. This CDR3 spans 14 amino acids. Germline loops: CDR1 MNHEY, CDR2 SVGAGI. This CDR3 is CASSRGQGSYGYTF. CDR3 bases: TGTGCCAGCAGTCGAGGACAGGGGAGCTATGGCTACACCTTC.

The chain has TRBV5-1 and TRBJ1-1, with 7 bases matching TRBD1. CDR1 SGHRS and CDR2 YFSETQ come from the germline V gene. The CDR3 runs to 12 residues. V lost 8 bases and J lost 9; bases outside the gene matches: 10. CDR3 region: CASGGEGAKAFF. The CDR3 DNA is TGCGCCAGTGGGGGCGAGGGGGCGAAAGCTTTCTTT.

The gene calls are TRBV11-1 and TRBJ1-1, with 7 positions matching TRBD1. V shed 5 bases and J 0 bases; nucleotides not matched to a gene: 6. Germline V CDR1 and CDR2: SGHAT, FQDESV (reference sequence). This CDR3 contains 15 residues. CDR3 residues: CASSPAGQLNTEAFF. The CDR3 nucleotides read TGTGCCAGCAGCCCCGCGGGACAGCTGAACACTGAAGCTTTCTTT.

This chain uses TRBV3-1 (or the pseudogene TRBV3-2) with TRBJ1-5; possibly TRBD1 for D (5 bases). The CDR3 runs to 15 residues. Trimming cost V 4 bases and J 5 bases, with 15 bases left between them. Germline CDR1 is LGHDT and CDR2 is YNNKEL (reference sequence). CDR3 residues: CASSPGTGSDQPQHF. DNA for the CDR3: TGTGCCAGCAGCCCGGGGACTGGTTCCGATCAGCCCCAGCATTTT.

V and J are TRBV5-1 and TRBJ2-5; TRBD1 agrees at 9 bases. This CDR3 contains 18 residues. In germline, CDR1 is SGHRS, CDR2 YFSETQ. V was clipped by 3 bases and J by 1 base; unmatched bases: 13. The CDR3 is CASSSGQGMEGSQETQYF. The CDR3 DNA follows: TGCGCCAGCAGCTCGGGACAGGGAATGGAGGGCTCCCAAGAGACCCAGTACTTC.

The rearrangement links TRBV10-3 to TRBJ2-5; TRBD2 matches at 8 bases. V lost 8 bases, J lost 5 bases, and 10 bases stayed unmatched. Germline V CDR1 and CDR2: ENHRY, SYGVKD. CDR3 length: 14 amino acids. The CDR3 is CAIREGYSSETQYF. The CDR3 nucleotides are TGTGCCATCCGGGAGGGGTATTCGTCTGAGACCCAGTACTTC.

This chain connects TRBV14 to TRBJ2-3; TRBD1 agrees at 8 bases. With 4 bases clipped from V and 3 bases from J, the junction kept 0 bases outside the gene matches. This CDR3 has 13 residues. CDR1 is SGHDN, CDR2 FVKESK, per germline. The CDR3 sequence: CASSRTGTDTQYF. In DNA form, the CDR3 reads TGTGCCAGCAGCCGGACAGGGACAGATACGCAGTATTTT.